These 21 T cell receptor beta chains were all obtained from the same sample, sequenced in a study of regulatory T cells in long-lasting Graves disease. Time point defined: newly diagnosed GD, antithyroid drugs for less than 3 months. The TCR library was prepared using RNA isolated from PBMCs. Sequencing libraries for TCR beta were prepared with iRepertoire HTBI primers and Arm-PCR of CDR3 regions. TCRdb reprocessed the multiplex PCR reads with MiXCR, giving one entry per CDR3 protein. In the table there are 200,000 to 250,000 distinct CDR3 sequences, around 18% of which are singletons. The source material was peripheral blood mononuclear cells (PBMCs), sampled at new diagnosis, from a patient treated with antithyroid drugs. These receptors all come from a female donor with Graves disease.

This clonotype has a count of ten or more. The chain has TRBV6-2 or TRBV6-3 and TRBJ2-2, with TRBD1 matching 11 bases. Trimming at V came to 7 bases and at J to 7 bases, leaving 5 bases not matched to a gene. CDR1 and CDR2 (germline): MNHEY, SVGEGT. CDR3 length: 14 residues. In DNA, the CDR3 is TGTGCCAGCATTCTGGACAGGGGGCGCGGGGAGCTGTTTTTT. This codes for CASILDRGRGELFF.

This clonotype was found many times. The V call is TRBV10-2, the J call TRBJ1-1, with no clear D. This CDR3 spans 12 amino acids. Per germline, CDR1 WSHSY and CDR2 SAAADI. The germline V and J ends were trimmed by 5 bases and 7 bases, with 11 bases remaining between them. This CDR3 reads CASSSPGYEAFF. For the CDR3, the DNA is TGCGCCAGCAGTTCCCCGGGGTATGAAGCTTTCTTT.

This clonotype was recorded many times. The genes are TRBV12-3 or TRBV12-4 and TRBJ2-5, with 8 nucleotides matching TRBD1. The CDR3 is 15 residues long. Germline trimming cut 3 bases from V and 5 bases from J; bases unmatched to any gene: 8. CDR3 nucleotides: TGTGCCAGCAGTTTGGTGCAGGGGGCGTTGGAGACCCAGTACTTC. It yields the protein CASSLVQGALETQYF.

This clonotype showed up just a few times. V and J are TRBV6-2 or TRBV6-3 and TRBJ2-7; D remains ambiguous. V lost 7 bases to trimming and J lost 3 bases, with 13 bases between them. The CDR3 has 13 amino acids. The germline CDR1 and CDR2 sequences are MNHEY and SVGEGT. The CDR3 loop is CASTAPTVYEQYF. The CDR3 nucleotides are TGTGCCAGCACGGCCCCCACGGTCTACGAGCAGTACTTC.

This chain connects TRBV27 to TRBJ2-3; 10 bases line up with TRBD1. Germline CDR1 and CDR2: MNHEY and SMNVEV (reference sequence). With V trimmed by 3 bases and J by 5 bases, 5 bases remained unmatched. This CDR3 has 15 amino acids. In DNA form, the CDR3 reads TGTGCCAGCAGTTTTACCGGGACAGGGGTAGATACGCAGTATTTT. Amino acid sequence: CASSFTGTGVDTQYF.

Many counts were recorded for this clonotype. The chain uses TRBV2 and TRBJ1-6; a possible D gene is TRBD1 (6 bases). This CDR3 is built from 14 residues. Trimming removed 6 bases from V and 7 bases from J, with 13 bases in between. In germline, CDR1 is SNHLY, CDR2 FYNNEI. In DNA form, the CDR3 reads TGTGCCAGCAGCCGACAGGTCCAAAATTCACCCCTCCACTTT. Translation: CASSRQVQNSPLHF.

This clonotype was seen many times. This chain joins TRBV6-1 and TRBJ2-5; perhaps TRBD2 as D (5 bases). The V and J ends lost 8 bases and 5 bases respectively, with 12 bases between them. The CDR3 covers 12 residues. The germline gives CDR1 MNHNS, CDR2 SASEGT. DNA of the CDR3: TGTGCCAGCGGGCTTAGCGAGGAGACCCAGTACTTC. Encoded protein: CASGLSEETQYF.

This clonotype was seen many times. The rearrangement links TRBV12-3 or TRBV12-4 to TRBJ2-2, with TRBD1 matching 7 bases. After removal of 6 bases from V and 1 base from J, the junction contained 2 bases not matched to a gene. The CDR3 contains 14 residues. The CDR3, as DNA: TGTGCCAGCAGACGGGACAGGAACACCGGGGAGCTGTTTTTT. Its translation: CASRRDRNTGELFF.

This clonotype was seen many times. The chain joins TRBV19 to TRBJ1-5, with 10 nucleotides matching TRBD1. In germline, CDR1 is LNHDA, CDR2 SQIVND (reference sequence). CDR3 length: 19 residues. The junction had 17 bases not matched to a gene; V was cut back by 4 bases and J by 5 bases. CDR3 region: CASSSLTGGDSTRDQPQHF. In DNA form, the CDR3 reads TGTGCCAGTAGTAGCCTGACAGGGGGCGATTCGACTCGGGATCAGCCCCAGCATTTT.

Ten or more counts support this clonotype. V gene TRBV7-2 combines with J gene TRBJ1-6; D might be TRBD1 (6 bases). This CDR3 is 17 amino acids long. Germline CDR1 and CDR2: SGHTA and FQGNSA. The V gene lost 1 base and the J gene lost 10 bases, with 20 bases spanning the gap. The CDR3 sequence is CASSLGFLDRPGSPLHF. In DNA, the CDR3 is TGTGCCAGCAGCTTAGGCTTTCTTGACAGGCCAGGCTCACCCCTCCACTTT.

The V gene is TRBV2, the J gene TRBJ2-5; TRBD1 aligns across 8 bases. Losses at the gene ends were 5 bases for V and 2 bases for J; bases not matched to a gene: 10. The CDR3 loop spans 16 amino acids. Germline CDR1 is SNHLY and CDR2 is FYNNEI. CDR3 residues: CASSLLTGVTQETQYF. CDR3 in DNA: TGTGCCAGCAGTCTTTTGACAGGGGTAACTCAAGAGACCCAGTACTTC.

This clonotype was seen many times. This rearrangement joins TRBV30 to TRBJ2-5; D tentatively reads TRBD1 or TRBD2 (6 bases each). The CDR3 extends over 13 amino acids. Germline V lookup: CDR1 GTSNPN, CDR2 SVGIG (reference sequence). The CDR3 is CASDWGAKGTQYF. For the CDR3, the DNA is TGTGCTTCCGACTGGGGGGCCAAGGGGACCCAGTACTTC.

With respect to this clonotype: Just one base apart from a much larger clone, this may be a read error. The gene calls are TRBV20-1 and TRBJ1-1; no definite D call. V was trimmed by 5 bases and J by 1 base, leaving 14 bases between them. The germline V gene encodes CDR1 DFQATT and CDR2 SNEGSKA (reference sequence). This CDR3 region has 14 residues. CDR3 loop: CSAAQRTGNTEAFF. In nucleotides, the CDR3 is TGCAGTGCTGCACAGAGAACGGGGAACACTGAAGCTTTCTTT.

This clonotype was seen ten or more times. The genes are TRBV5-1 and TRBJ2-5; perhaps TRBD2 as D (6 bases). The V and J ends lost 4 bases and 5 bases respectively, with 12 bases between them. In germline, CDR1 is SGHRS, CDR2 YFSETQ. The CDR3 runs 13 residues. The DNA for the CDR3 is TGCGCCAGCAGCCAGGAGGGGTCGGAGACCCAGTACTTC. It is translated as CASSQEGSETQYF.

This rearrangement joins TRBV29-1 to TRBJ2-1, with TRBD2 matching over 8 bases. Germline V gene data show CDR1 as SQVTM and CDR2 as ANQGSEA. V was clipped by 7 bases and J by 0 bases; unmatched bases: 5. The CDR3 sequence is 14 residues long. CDR3 amino acids: CSASGSPSYNEQFF. The CDR3 nucleotides read TGCAGCGCCAGCGGGAGCCCCTCCTACAATGAGCAGTTCTTC.

This rearrangement joins TRBV12-3 or TRBV12-4 to TRBJ1-2; perhaps TRBD1 as D (6 bases). V was pared by 6 bases and J by 7 bases, with 18 bases between. The CDR3 contains 14 residues. The CDR3 region has the DNA TGTGCCAGCAGCCAGGACAGTGGGAAGTTTGGCTACACCTTC. Translated, it gives CASSQDSGKFGYTF.

The V call is TRBV19, the J call TRBJ2-1, with unresolved D. Germline CDR1 LNHDA, CDR2 SQIVND (reference sequence). The germline V and J ends were trimmed by 7 bases and 7 bases, with 20 bases remaining between them. This CDR3 contains 15 residues. CDR3 loop: CASIPNPEVTNEQFF. DNA of the CDR3: TGTGCCAGTATTCCGAACCCCGAGGTCACAAATGAGCAGTTCTTC. Using reference TRBV19 and TRBJ2-1 for the parts outside the CDR3, the full variable domain is DGGITQSPKYLFRKEGQNVTLSCEQNLNHDAMYWYRQDPGQGLRLIYYSQIVNDFQKGDIAEGYSVSREKKESFPLTVTSAQKNPTAFYLCASIPNPEVTNEQFFGPGTRLTVL.

Notes on this clonotype: A much larger clone is a single base away; this may be a read error. The CDR3 DNA follows: TGCAGTGCTAGAGATTCGCGCGGGAGGGCCCTCTCCGAGCAGTTCTTC. Amino acid sequence: CSARDSRGRALSEQFF. This chain connects TRBV20-1 to TRBJ2-1; 9 bases line up with TRBD2. The CDR3 spans 16 residues. CDR1 and CDR2 (germline): DFQATT, SNEGSKA (reference sequence). V trimming: 0 bases; J trimming: 10 bases; junction bases outside the gene matches: 13.

This clonotype has at least ten counts. The chain recombines TRBV19 with TRBJ1-5, with D hard to call. CDR1 and CDR2 (germline): LNHDA, SQIVND (reference sequence). The CDR3 totals 15 residues. The V end lost 3 bases, the J end lost 0 bases, and 9 bases lay between the germline ends. The CDR3 spells CASSMGIGSNQPQHF. The DNA of the CDR3 is TGTGCCAGTAGTATGGGGATAGGTAGCAATCAGCCCCAGCATTTT.

Ten or more counts support this clonotype. The chain combines TRBV9 with TRBJ1-4; TRBD1 agrees at 9 bases. The trim removed 4 bases at V and 0 bases at J, leaving 10 bases unmatched. Germline V gene sequence: CDR1 SGDLS, CDR2 YYNGEE. This CDR3 has 18 residues. CDR3 coding DNA: TGTGCCAGCAGCCCCCTTCGGACAGGGGCTGCAACTAATGAAAAACTGTTTTTT. This translates into CASSPLRTGAATNEKLFF.

This clonotype was observed many times. The chain links TRBV20-1 to TRBJ1-3; D unclear. Germline-derived CDR1 and CDR2 are DFQATT and SNEGSKA (reference sequence). V was clipped by 2 bases and J by 0 bases, with 8 bases between them. This CDR3 comprises 14 residues. This chain's CDR3 is CSARSKSSGNTIYF. In DNA, the CDR3 is TGCAGTGCTAGATCTAAGAGCTCTGGAAACACCATATATTTT.